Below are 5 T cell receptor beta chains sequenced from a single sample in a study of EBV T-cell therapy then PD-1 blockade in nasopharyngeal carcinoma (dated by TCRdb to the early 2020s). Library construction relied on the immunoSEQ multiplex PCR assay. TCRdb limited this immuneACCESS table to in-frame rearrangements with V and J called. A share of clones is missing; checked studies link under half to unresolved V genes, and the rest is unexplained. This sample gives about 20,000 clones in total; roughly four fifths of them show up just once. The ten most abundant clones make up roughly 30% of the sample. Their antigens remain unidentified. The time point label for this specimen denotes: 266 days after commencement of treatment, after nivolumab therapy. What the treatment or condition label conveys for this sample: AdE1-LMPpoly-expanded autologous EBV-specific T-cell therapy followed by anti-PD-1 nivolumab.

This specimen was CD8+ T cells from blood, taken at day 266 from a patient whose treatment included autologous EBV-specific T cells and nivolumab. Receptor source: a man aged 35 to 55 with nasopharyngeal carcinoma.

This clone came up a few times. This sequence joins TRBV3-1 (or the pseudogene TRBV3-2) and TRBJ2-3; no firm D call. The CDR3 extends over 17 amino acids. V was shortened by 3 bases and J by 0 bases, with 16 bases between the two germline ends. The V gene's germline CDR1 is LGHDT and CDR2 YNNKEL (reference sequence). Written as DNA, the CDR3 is TGTGCCAGCAGCCATGAGCCACTTAGCTTGAGCACAGATACGCAGTATTTT. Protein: CASSHEPLSLSTDTQYF.

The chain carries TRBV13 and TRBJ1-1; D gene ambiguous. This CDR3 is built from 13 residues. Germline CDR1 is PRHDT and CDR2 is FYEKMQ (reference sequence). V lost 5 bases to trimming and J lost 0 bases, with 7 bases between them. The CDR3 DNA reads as TGTGCCAGCAGCATCTTTGTGAACACTGAAGCTTTCTTT. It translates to CASSIFVNTEAFF.

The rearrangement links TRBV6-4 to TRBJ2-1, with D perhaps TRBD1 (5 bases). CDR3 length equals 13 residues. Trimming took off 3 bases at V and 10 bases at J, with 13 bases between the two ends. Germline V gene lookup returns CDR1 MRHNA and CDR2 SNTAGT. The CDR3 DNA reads TGTGCCAGCAGTGAGCAGACAGCCAGGGAGCAGTTCTTC. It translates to CASSEQTAREQFF.

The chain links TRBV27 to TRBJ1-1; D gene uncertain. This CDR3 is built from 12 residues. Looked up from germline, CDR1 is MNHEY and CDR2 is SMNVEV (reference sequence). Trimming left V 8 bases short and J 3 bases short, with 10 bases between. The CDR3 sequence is CASRAVHTEAFF. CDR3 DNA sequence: TGTGCCAGCCGCGCGGTTCACACTGAAGCTTTCTTT.

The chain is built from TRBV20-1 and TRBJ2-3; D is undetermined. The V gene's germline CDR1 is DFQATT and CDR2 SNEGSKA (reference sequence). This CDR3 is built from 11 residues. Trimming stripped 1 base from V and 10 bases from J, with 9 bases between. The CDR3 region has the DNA TGCAGTGCTAGAGTATACGTGCCGCAGTATTTT. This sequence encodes CSARVYVPQYF.